The clone carrying this TCR beta chain was counted a few times. This CDR3 is built from 13 residues. V was pared by 5 bases and J by 2 bases, with 6 bases between. CDR1 and CDR2 from the germline V gene are KGHDR and SFDVKD. The data are from a study of blood T cell repertoires in COVID-19. In the study overall: The origin of the acute and convalescent COVID-19 samples was the United States, Italy and Spain.

Clones were sequenced by immunoSEQ multiplex PCR, and TCRdb holds only the in-frame ones, with some missing. This repertoire shows over 150,000 clones, less than 90% found once; its top ten account for more than 6.5%. All enrollees were roughly 18 to 89 years old and from approximately 25 US areas. Recovered status applied to Cohort 3 donors who had two consecutive negative PCRs. It also applied to those with clearance or with symptom resolution. The material sequenced was PBMCs or T cells enriched from blood (not recorded which). V gene TRBV24-1 combines with J gene TRBJ2-1; maybe TRBD2 (5 bases). The receptor comes from a woman aged 45-65 years who had recovered from COVID-19. The CDR3 region is CATSVGAYNEQFF. Here the CDR3 DNA reads TGTGCCACCAGTGTCGGGGCCTACAATGAGCAGTTCTTC.